This TCR beta chain stems from a study of T cell repertoires in cytomegalovirus infection. The overall study: TCR beta signatures that were public indicated CMV infection and matching HLA type.

As for this clonotype: The antigen is not known.

The junction had 15 bases not matched to a gene; V was cut back by 5 bases and J by 7 bases. This CDR3 spans 16 amino acids. Germline loops: CDR1 SGHAT, CDR2 FQNNGV. TCRdb processed the reads anew with MiXCR; each CDR3 protein has one entry. The sample lists hundreds of thousands of distinct CDR3 sequences, roughly 36% occurring once. This rearrangement joins TRBV11-2 to TRBJ2-5; 8 bases line up with TRBD1. This clonotype was obtained from a human donor in good health (CMV status not recorded). Some clones in this sample may be carry-over from other donors' samples. Specimen: cultured PBMCs, collected from culture after CMV antigen stimulation. This chain's CDR3 is CASSTHLGDRIGTQYF. The CDR3 DNA follows: TGTGCCAGCAGCACACACCTTGGGGACAGGATCGGGACCCAGTACTTC.